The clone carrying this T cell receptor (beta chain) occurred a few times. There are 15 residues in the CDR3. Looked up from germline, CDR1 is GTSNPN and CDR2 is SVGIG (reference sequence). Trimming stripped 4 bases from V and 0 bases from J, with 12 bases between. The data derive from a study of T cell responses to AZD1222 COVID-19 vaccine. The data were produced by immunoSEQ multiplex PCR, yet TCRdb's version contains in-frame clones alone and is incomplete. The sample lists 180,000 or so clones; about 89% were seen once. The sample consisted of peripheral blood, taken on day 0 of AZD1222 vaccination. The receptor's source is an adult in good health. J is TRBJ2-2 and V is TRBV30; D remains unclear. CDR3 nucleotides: TGTGCCTGGATTCCCCAGCCTGCGAACACCGGGGAGCTGTTTTTT. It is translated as CAWIPQPANTGELFF. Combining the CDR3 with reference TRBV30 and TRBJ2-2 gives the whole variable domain SQTIHQWPATLVQPVGSPLSLECTVEGTSNPNLYWYRQAAGRGLQLLFYSVGIGQISSEVPQNLSASRPQDRQFILSSKKLLLSDSGFYLCAWIPQPANTGELFFGEGSRLTVL.